These T cell receptor beta chains were read from a single sample in a study of regulatory T cells in long-lasting Graves disease. TCRdb analysed the multiplex PCR reads with MiXCR anew, one entry per CDR3 protein. Among more than 350,000 distinct CDR3 sequences listed, roughly a fifth were seen once. Sequenced here: peripheral blood mononuclear cells (PBMCs), sampled when the disease was refractory, from a patient treated with antithyroid drugs. These receptors originate from a female donor with Graves disease. Both conserved end residues are part of each CDR3. D genes are given only for firm matches. The size entry is marked missing in some rows and otherwise reads once, few, many or a size class.

J gene	V gene	D gene	clone size	CDR3 protein	CDR3 DNA
TRBJ1-2	TRBV20-1	.	.	CSAPPGAGVTGYTF	TGCAGTGCTCCCCCCGGGGCGGGTGTTACTGGCTACACCTTC
TRBJ2-7	TRBV2	TRBD2	many	CASRGGTGSGSFYEQYF	TGTGCCAGCAGGGGGGGTACTGGTAGCGGGAGTTTCTACGAGCAGTACTTC
TRBJ1-5	TRBV6-1	.	few	CASGTVSNQPQHF	TGTGCCAGCGGAACAGTGAGCAATCAGCCCCAGCATTTT
TRBJ1-5	TRBV12-3/TRBV12-4	.	many	CASSLSYGLEPQHF	TGTGCCAGCAGTTTGTCTTATGGGTTAGAGCCCCAGCATTTT
TRBJ1-2	TRBV20-1	.	many	CSARDGDGNYGYTF	TGCAGTGCTAGAGATGGGGACGGCAACTATGGCTACACCTTC
TRBJ2-2	TRBV28	TRBD2	many	CASSTLAGVGNGELFF	TGTGCCAGCAGTACACTAGCGGGAGTCGGGAACGGGGAGCTGTTTTTT
TRBJ2-1	TRBV10-2	.	.	CASSQGFRINEQFF	TGCGCCAGCAGCCAGGGTTTCCGGATAAATGAGCAGTTCTTC
TRBJ2-2	TRBV24-1	.	many	CATSDYPGGELFF	TGTGCCACCAGTGATTACCCAGGCGGGGAGCTGTTTTTT
TRBJ2-7	TRBV7-9	TRBD2	.	CASSLGGLAGREQYF	TGTGCCAGCAGCTTAGGGGGACTAGCGGGTCGGGAGCAGTACTTC
TRBJ2-2	TRBV7-3	.	many	CASSSWAPNTGELFF	TGTGCCAGCAGCTCCTGGGCCCCGAACACCGGGGAGCTGTTTTTT
TRBJ2-7	TRBV5-8	.	.	CASSAQDEDEQYF	TGTGCCAGCAGTGCACAGGATGAGGACGAGCAGTACTTC
TRBJ2-5	TRBV20-1	TRBD2	once	CSARDLGLAGRYQETQYF	TGCAGTGCTAGAGATTTGGGACTAGCGGGAAGGTACCAAGAGACCCAGTACTTC
TRBJ2-2	TRBV2	.	few	CASKGMGTGELFF	TGTGCCAGCAAAGGGATGGGCACCGGGGAGCTGTTTTTT
TRBJ2-7	TRBV7-9	.	many	CASSLVGQGEQYF	TGTGCCAGCAGCTTAGTGGGCCAGGGCGAGCAGTACTTC
TRBJ2-7	TRBV7-9	.	many	CASSLEGGGEQYF	TGTGCCAGCAGCTTAGAGGGTGGGGGCGAGCAGTACTTC
TRBJ2-2	TRBV27	.	many	CASRPGGNTGELFF	TGTGCCAGCCGCCCCGGCGGGAACACCGGGGAGCTGTTTTTT
TRBJ2-7	TRBV7-9	TRBD2	.	CASSSLAGQNEQYF	TGTGCCAGCAGCTCTCTAGCGGGACAGAACGAGCAGTACTTC
TRBJ2-7	TRBV6-1	TRBD2	many	CASRTSAAYEQYF	TGTGCCAGCAGGACTAGCGCTGCCTACGAGCAGTACTTC
TRBJ2-7	TRBV27	TRBD1	many	CASSFRDRDYEQYF	TGTGCCAGCAGTTTTCGGGACAGGGACTACGAGCAGTACTTC
TRBJ1-1	TRBV28	.	.	CASTSPQTLRTEAFF	TGTGCCAGCACCTCGCCACAGACCCTCAGGACTGAAGCTTTCTTT
TRBJ2-2	TRBV20-1	TRBD2	few	CSASRLAGTGELFF	TGCAGTGCTAGCAGACTAGCGGGGACCGGGGAGCTGTTTTTT
TRBJ2-1	TRBV28	.	.	CASIGGLTLVNEQFF	TGTGCCAGCATAGGGGGACTCACTCTGGTGAATGAGCAGTTCTTC
TRBJ1-5	TRBV20-1	.	few	CSARVKGSNQPQHF	TGCAGTGCTAGAGTCAAAGGGAGCAATCAGCCCCAGCATTTT
TRBJ1-4	TRBV2	TRBD1	many	CASTGKRTGVGEKLFF	TGTGCCAGCACCGGAAAACGGACAGGGGTGGGTGAAAAACTGTTTTTT
TRBJ2-2	TRBV30	.	few	CAWSVGGGELFF	TGTGCCTGGAGTGTCGGGGGCGGGGAGCTGTTTTTT
TRBJ2-1	TRBV27	.	few	CASSPKGQGRYTEQFF	TGTGCCAGCAGTCCCAAAGGACAAGGGCGTTACACTGAGCAGTTCTTC
TRBJ1-4	TRBV6-1	TRBD1	many	CASKERGHDSATNEKLFF	TGTGCCAGCAAAGAGAGGGGGCACGACAGTGCAACTAATGAAAAACTGTTTTTT
TRBJ2-5	TRBV20-1	.	many	CSAPTGDRETQYF	TGCAGTGCGCCCACCGGGGATCGGGAGACCCAGTACTTC
TRBJ2-7	TRBV30	TRBD2	few	CAWSLAGDEQYF	TGTGCCTGGAGCTTGGCGGGAGACGAGCAGTACTTC
TRBJ1-1	TRBV9	.	.	CASTPTGMNTEAFF	TGTGCCAGCACCCCTACAGGTATGAACACTGAAGCTTTCTTT
TRBJ2-7	TRBV11-1	.	.	CASSPSLIYEQYF	TGTGCCAGCAGCCCCTCCTTGATATACGAGCAGTACTTC
TRBJ1-2	TRBV12-3/TRBV12-4	TRBD1	.	CASTLQGRNYGYTF	TGTGCCAGCACCCTACAGGGGCGTAACTATGGCTACACCTTC
TRBJ1-1	TRBV3-1	.	many	CASSLLTGNTEAFF	TGTGCCAGCAGCCTACTAACAGGGAACACTGAAGCTTTCTTT
TRBJ2-7	TRBV5-1	TRBD1	.	CASSSVTGRSEQYF	TGCGCCAGCAGCTCGGTGACAGGGCGTTCCGAGCAGTACTTC
TRBJ2-7	TRBV30	TRBD1	few	CAWSRTGGKSSYEQYF	TGTGCCTGGAGCCGCACAGGGGGCAAAAGCTCCTACGAGCAGTACTTC
TRBJ2-2	TRBV2	.	.	CASSKGSQGGTGELFF	TGTGCCAGCAGTAAAGGCTCACAGGGAGGTACCGGGGAGCTGTTTTTT
TRBJ2-5	TRBV12-3/TRBV12-4	.	many	CASSLGLKETQYF	TGTGCCAGCAGCTTAGGACTCAAAGAGACCCAGTACTTC
TRBJ2-2	TRBV30	.	few	CACRGRQATGELFF	TGTGCCTGTAGGGGACGCCAGGCCACCGGGGAGCTGTTTTTT
TRBJ2-7	TRBV11-2	.	many	CASSLGLNFNSYEQYF	TGTGCCAGCAGCTTAGGGCTAAATTTCAACTCCTACGAGCAGTACTTC
TRBJ2-7	TRBV5-1	.	.	CASSPDRVEQYF	TGCGCCAGCAGCCCGGATCGGGTCGAGCAGTACTTC
TRBJ2-7	TRBV2	TRBD2	many	CASHPGLAAYEQYF	TGTGCCAGCCACCCCGGACTAGCGGCCTACGAGCAGTACTTC
TRBJ1-3	TRBV7-9	.	few	CASSFSQFSGNTIYF	TGTGCCAGCAGCTTCTCTCAGTTCTCTGGAAACACCATATATTTT
TRBJ2-2	TRBV20-1	.	.	CSARGVRNTGELFF	TGCAGTGCTAGAGGTGTTAGGAACACCGGGGAGCTGTTTTTT
TRBJ2-7	TRBV30	.	.	CAWSHRVYEQCF	TGTGCCTGGAGTCACAGGGTTTACGAGCAGTGCTTC
TRBJ1-5	TRBV6-1	TRBD1	.	CASLVNRGGFQPQHF	TGTGCCAGCCTGGTGAACAGGGGTGGCTTTCAGCCCCAGCATTTT
TRBJ2-1	TRBV12-3/TRBV12-4	TRBD2	.	CASSLGTSREQFF	TGTGCCAGCAGTTTGGGGACTAGCAGGGAGCAGTTCTTC
TRBJ1-5	TRBV18	.	many	CASSPMRDQPQHF	TGTGCCAGCTCACCAATGAGAGATCAGCCCCAGCATTTT
TRBJ2-2	TRBV2	.	many	CASRPRAVGTGELFF	TGTGCCAGCAGGCCGAGGGCGGTCGGCACCGGGGAGCTGTTTTTT
TRBJ2-7	TRBV28	TRBD2	many	CASSFLAGAESEQYF	TGTGCCAGCAGTTTCCTAGCGGGAGCAGAATCCGAGCAGTACTTC
TRBJ2-7	TRBV11-2	TRBD2	few	CASSLEGTSYYEQYF	TGTGCCAGCAGCTTAGAGGGGACTAGCTACTACGAGCAGTACTTC
TRBJ1-4	TRBV7-2	.	many	CASSSQGEREKLFF	TGTGCCAGCAGCTCCCAGGGAGAGAGGGAAAAACTGTTTTTT
TRBJ2-7	TRBV7-9	TRBD1	many	CASSSDRGTYEQYF	TGTGCCAGCAGCTCGGACAGGGGAACCTACGAGCAGTACTTC
TRBJ2-5	TRBV29-1	.	.	CSVVGTQETQYF	TGCAGCGTTGTAGGAACTCAAGAGACCCAGTACTTC
TRBJ2-1	TRBV28	.	many	CASGDNEQFF	TGTGCCAGCGGGGACAATGAGCAGTTCTTC
TRBJ1-6	TRBV4-2	.	.	CASSQVGGVLHF	TGTGCCAGCAGCCAAGTTGGGGGAGTTCTCCACTTT
TRBJ1-3	TRBV30	.	many	CAWRTARSGNTIYF	TGTGCCTGGAGGACAGCGCGCTCTGGAAACACCATATATTTT
TRBJ1-5	TRBV6-1	.	many	CASSQHAWRGNQPQHF	TGTGCCAGCAGTCAACACGCCTGGCGAGGCAATCAGCCCCAGCATTTT
TRBJ2-7	TRBV3-1	TRBD1	.	CASSPRRTGSYEQYF	TGTGCCAGCAGCCCAAGGAGGACAGGGTCGTACGAGCAGTACTTC
TRBJ2-1	TRBV19	TRBD2	few	CASNPGLAGLGIGYEQFF	TGTGCCAGTAATCCGGGACTAGCGGGACTCGGAATCGGTTATGAGCAGTTCTTC
TRBJ1-4	TRBV20-1	TRBD1	many	CSATRTGDATNEKLFF	TGCAGTGCTACCCGGACAGGAGATGCAACTAATGAAAAACTGTTTTTT